This T cell receptor beta chain was sequenced during a study of CD8 T cells in ankylosing spondylitis (TCRdb year 2017). Study-level background: The study set out to find disease-linked TCR variants by profiling T cell receptor beta repertoires in ankylosing spondylitis patients and healthy donors. Peripheral blood samples were taken, and synovial fluid was additionally collected from ankylosing spondylitis patients. The full study cohort was made up of 25 to 30 ankylosing spondylitis patients and fewer than 120 healthy donors. The research as a whole found: The disease-linked clones had a CD8+ phenotype and were found at relatively low frequencies in peripheral blood. Some motif variants were previously reported in synovial fluid and blood of reactive arthritis patients, suggesting common disease-initiation mechanisms. The disease-linked clones were reported as significantly enriched in matched synovial fluid samples from ankylosing spondylitis patients. Blood from ankylosing spondylitis patients appeared to be characterized by a TCR beta motif made up of under ten highly homologous amino acid variants.

The instrument given in TCRdb is Illumina HiSeq 2500. TCR beta libraries were prepared by quantitative 5'-RACE with molecular barcodes. In the source study's methods: To identify disease-linked TCR variants, a new computational method was used, one built on a probabilistic model of VDJ rearrangement. TCRdb reprocessing: public reads trimmed at Q25 with fastp, clones called with MiXCR, in-frame beta chains kept. Rows with a matching CDR3 protein are joined into one entry that keeps the most common DNA and genes. The V and J calls reflect TCRdb's pipeline rather than the authors' work. Here the sample has 240,000 or so distinct CDR3 sequences; roughly 8.6% occur a single time. The ten largest clones take up about 6.8% of the sample. This clonotype was seen ten or more times. Its antigen is still unknown. The input lacks base qualities; no much larger clone sits a single base away. The TCR was taken from a male donor with ankylosing spondylitis or in good health (not recorded which). Material: blood, either unsorted or a sorted T cell fraction (not recorded which).

The sequence in DNA is TGCAGTGCTAGAGATCACCGGGGTTCCTACGAGCAGTACTTC. This translates into CSARDHRGSYEQYF. The rearrangement joined TRBV20-1 to TRBJ2-7; D gene: possibly TRBD2, on 5 matching bases. V gives up 0 bases and J gives up 1 base, and the segment between their germline ends measures 10 bases. According to the germline V gene (reference sequence), CDR1 reads DFQATT and CDR2 reads SNEGSKA. The CDR3 starts with the cysteine, ends with the phenylalanine, and has 14 residues. Only the CDR3 portion is preserved as DNA: 42 bases, with reading frame beginning at the first base.